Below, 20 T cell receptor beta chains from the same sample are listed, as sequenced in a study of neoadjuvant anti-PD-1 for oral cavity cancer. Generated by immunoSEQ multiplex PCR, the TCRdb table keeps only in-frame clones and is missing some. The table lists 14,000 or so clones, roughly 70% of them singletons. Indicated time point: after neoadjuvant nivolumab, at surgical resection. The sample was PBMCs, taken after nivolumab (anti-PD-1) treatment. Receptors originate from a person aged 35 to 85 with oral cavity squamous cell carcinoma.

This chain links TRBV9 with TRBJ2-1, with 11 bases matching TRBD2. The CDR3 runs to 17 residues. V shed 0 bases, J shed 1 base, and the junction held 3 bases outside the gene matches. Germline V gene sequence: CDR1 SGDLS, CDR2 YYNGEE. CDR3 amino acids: CASSVVASGRSYNEQFF. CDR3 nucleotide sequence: TGTGCCAGCAGCGTAGTGGCTAGCGGGAGGTCCTACAATGAGCAGTTCTTC.

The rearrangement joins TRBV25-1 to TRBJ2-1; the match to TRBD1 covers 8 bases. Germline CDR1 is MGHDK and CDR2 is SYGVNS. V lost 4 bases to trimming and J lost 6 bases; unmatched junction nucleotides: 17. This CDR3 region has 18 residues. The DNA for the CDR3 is TGTGCCAGCAGTGGAACTGGGGGGACAGGAGTTTGGAGCAATGAGCAGTTCTTC. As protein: CASSGTGGTGVWSNEQFF.

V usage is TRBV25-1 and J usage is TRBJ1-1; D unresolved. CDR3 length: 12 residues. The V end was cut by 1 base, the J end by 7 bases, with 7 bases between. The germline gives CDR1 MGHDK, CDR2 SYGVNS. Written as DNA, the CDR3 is TGTGCCAGCAGTGAATTTAAAGGTGAAGCTTTCTTT. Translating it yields CASSEFKGEAFF.

CDR3 in amino acids: CASSVYNQPQHF. The CDR3 region has the DNA TGTGCCAGCAGCGTCTACAATCAGCCCCAGCATTTT. The chain carries TRBV6-1 and TRBJ1-5, with D unclear. This CDR3 has 12 residues. V lost 6 bases and J lost 3, with 6 bases in between. In germline, CDR1 is MNHNS, CDR2 SASEGT.

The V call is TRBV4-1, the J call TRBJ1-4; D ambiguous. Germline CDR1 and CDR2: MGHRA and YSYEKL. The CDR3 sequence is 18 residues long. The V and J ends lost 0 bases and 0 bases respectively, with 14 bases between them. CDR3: CASSQDLGSLATNEKLFF. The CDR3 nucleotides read TGCGCCAGCAGCCAAGATCTGGGCAGCCTTGCAACTAATGAAAAACTGTTTTTT.

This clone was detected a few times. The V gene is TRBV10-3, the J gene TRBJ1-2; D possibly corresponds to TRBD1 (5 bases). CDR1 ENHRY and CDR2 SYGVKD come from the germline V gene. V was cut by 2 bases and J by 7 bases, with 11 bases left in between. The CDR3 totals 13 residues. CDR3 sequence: CAISEGQGLGYTF. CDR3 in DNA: TGTGCCATCAGTGAGGGACAAGGGCTTGGCTACACCTTC.

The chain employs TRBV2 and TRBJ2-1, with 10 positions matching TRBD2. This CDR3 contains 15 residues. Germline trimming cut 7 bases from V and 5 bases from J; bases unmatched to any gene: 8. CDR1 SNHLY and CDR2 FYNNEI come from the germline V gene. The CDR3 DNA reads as TGTGCCAGCACCAGGACTAGCGGAAATAACAATGAGCAGTTCTTC. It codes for CASTRTSGNNNEQFF.

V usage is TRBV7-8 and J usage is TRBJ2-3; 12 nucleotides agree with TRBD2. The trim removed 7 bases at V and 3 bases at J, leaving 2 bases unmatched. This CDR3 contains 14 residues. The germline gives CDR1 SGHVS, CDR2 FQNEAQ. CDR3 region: CASIGLAGTDTQYF. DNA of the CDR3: TGTGCCAGCATCGGACTAGCGGGAACAGATACGCAGTATTTT. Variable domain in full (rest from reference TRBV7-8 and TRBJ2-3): GAGVSQSPRYKVAKRGQDVALRCDPISGHVSLFWYQQALGQGPEFLTYFQNEAQLDKSGLPSDRFFAERPEGSVSTLKIQRTQQEDSAVYLCASIGLAGTDTQYFGPGTRLTVL.

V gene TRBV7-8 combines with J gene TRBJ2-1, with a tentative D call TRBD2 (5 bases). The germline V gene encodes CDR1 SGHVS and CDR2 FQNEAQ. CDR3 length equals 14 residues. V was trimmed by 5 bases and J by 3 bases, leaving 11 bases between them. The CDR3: CASSPVSGYNEQFF. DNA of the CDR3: TGTGCCAGCAGCCCTGTAAGCGGCTACAATGAGCAGTTCTTC.

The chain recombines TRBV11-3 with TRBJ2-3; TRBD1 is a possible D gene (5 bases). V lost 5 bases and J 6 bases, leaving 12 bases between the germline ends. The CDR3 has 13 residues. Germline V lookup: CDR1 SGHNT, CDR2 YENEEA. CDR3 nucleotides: TGTGCCAGCAGCCCTGGGGCCCCCGATACGCAGTATTTT. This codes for CASSPGAPDTQYF.

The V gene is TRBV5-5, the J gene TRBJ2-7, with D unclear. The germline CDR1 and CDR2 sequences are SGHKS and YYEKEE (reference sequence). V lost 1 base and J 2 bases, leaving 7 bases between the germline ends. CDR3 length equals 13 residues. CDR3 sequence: CASSLTDTYEQYF. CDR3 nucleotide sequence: TGTGCCAGCAGCTTGACCGACACCTACGAGCAGTACTTC.

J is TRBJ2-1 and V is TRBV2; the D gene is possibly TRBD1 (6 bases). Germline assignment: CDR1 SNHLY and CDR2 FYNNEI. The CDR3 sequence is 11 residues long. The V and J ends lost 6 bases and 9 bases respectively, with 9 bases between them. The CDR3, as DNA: TGTGCCAGCAGATCAGGGGCTGAGCAGTTCTTC. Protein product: CASRSGAEQFF.

CDR3 coding DNA: TGCAGCGTACTCCTCCCAGGGGGGAACCAGCCCCAGCATTTT. It encodes CSVLLPGGNQPQHF. The J gene is TRBJ1-5, the V gene TRBV29-1, with TRBD1 matching 7 bases. The J segment lost 7 bases and the V segment lost 6 bases, leaving 12 bases of the junction unmatched. CDR3 length equals 14 residues. Germline lookup yields CDR1 SQVTM and CDR2 ANQGSEA. Looking up the rest from reference TRBV29-1 and TRBJ1-5 gives the full variable domain: SAVISQKPSRDICQRGTSLTIQCQVDSQVTMMFWYRQQPGQSLTLIATANQGSEATYESGFVIDKFPISRPNLTFSTLTVSNMSPEDSSIYLCSVLLPGGNQPQHFGDGTRLSIL.

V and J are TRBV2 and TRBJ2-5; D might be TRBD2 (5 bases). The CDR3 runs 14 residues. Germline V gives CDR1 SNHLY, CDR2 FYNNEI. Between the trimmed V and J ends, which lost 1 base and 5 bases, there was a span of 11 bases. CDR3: CASSEDGVRETQYF. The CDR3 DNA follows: TGTGCCAGCAGTGAAGACGGGGTCCGGGAGACCCAGTACTTC.

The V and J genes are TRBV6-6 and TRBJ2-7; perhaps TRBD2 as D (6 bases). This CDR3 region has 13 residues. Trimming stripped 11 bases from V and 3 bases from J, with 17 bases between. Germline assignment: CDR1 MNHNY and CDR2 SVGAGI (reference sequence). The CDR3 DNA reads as TGTGCCGGTGGGGCTAGCGAGGGCTACGAGCAGTACTTC. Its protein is CAGGASEGYEQYF.

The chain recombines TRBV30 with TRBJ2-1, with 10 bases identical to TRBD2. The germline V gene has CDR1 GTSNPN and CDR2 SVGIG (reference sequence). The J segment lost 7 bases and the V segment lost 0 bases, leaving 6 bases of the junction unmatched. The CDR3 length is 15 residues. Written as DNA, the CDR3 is TGTGCCTGGAGTGTACTTTCTAGCGGGAGAAATGAGCAGTTCTTC. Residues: CAWSVLSSGRNEQFF.

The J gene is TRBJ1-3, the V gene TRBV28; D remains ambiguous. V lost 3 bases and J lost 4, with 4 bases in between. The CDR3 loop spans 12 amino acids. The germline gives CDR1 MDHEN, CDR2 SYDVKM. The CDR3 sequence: CASSLGGNTIYF. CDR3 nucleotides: TGTGCCAGCAGTTTGGGCGGAAACACCATATATTTT.

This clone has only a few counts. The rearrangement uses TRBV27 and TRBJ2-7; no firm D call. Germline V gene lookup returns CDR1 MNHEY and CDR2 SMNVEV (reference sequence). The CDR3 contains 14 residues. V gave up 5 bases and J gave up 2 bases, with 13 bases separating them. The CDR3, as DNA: TGTGCCAGCAGTGTAACAGATTCTGCCTACGAGCAGTACTTC. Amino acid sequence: CASSVTDSAYEQYF.

The CDR3 DNA follows: TGCGCCAGCAGTCCGATGACAACGAACACCGGGGAGCTGTTTTTT. It yields the protein CASSPMTTNTGELFF. J is TRBJ2-2 and V is TRBV10-1; D not certain. Germline V gives CDR1 WNHNN, CDR2 SYGVQD (reference sequence). The ends were cut back, 5 bases at V and 0 bases at J, with 10 bases in the middle. The CDR3 spans 15 residues.

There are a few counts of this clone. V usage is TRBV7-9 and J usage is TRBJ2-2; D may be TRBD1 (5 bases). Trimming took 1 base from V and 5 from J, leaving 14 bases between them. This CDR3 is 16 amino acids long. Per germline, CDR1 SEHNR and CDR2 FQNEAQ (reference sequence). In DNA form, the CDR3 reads TGTGCCAGCAGCTTAGAGTCGCCAGGGCTGACCGGGGAGCTGTTTTTT. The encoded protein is CASSLESPGLTGELFF. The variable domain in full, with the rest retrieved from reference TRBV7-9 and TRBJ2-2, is DTGVSQNPRHKITKRGQNVTFRCDPISEHNRLYWYRQTLGQGPEFLTYFQNEAQLEKSRLLSDRFSAERPKGSFSTLEIQRTEQGDSAMYLCASSLESPGLTGELFFGEGSRLTVL.